This TCR beta chain came from a study of a mutant IDH1 vaccine in newly diagnosed glioma. Study at large: Patients underwent eight vaccinations, which took place in weeks 1, 3, 5, 7, 11, 15, 19 and 23. Patients arrived already treated with radiotherapy, temozolomide, or both, most having had both. Study-wide results and limits: Vaccination induced immune responses in 93.3% of patients.

Of note for this clone: Its antigen remains unidentified.

The repertoire was sequenced with immunoSEQ multiplex PCR; TCRdb's copy has only in-frame clones and lacks some. The table shows 30,000 to 40,000 clones, with about 79% occurring only once. Stated time point: week 5, during vaccination. One vaccine dose held 300 ug of mutant IDH1 20-mer peptide and came with topical imiquimod. Germline CDR1 is SGHNT and CDR2 is YYREEE (reference sequence). Trimming took 0 bases from V and 8 from J, leaving 14 bases between them. This CDR3 region has 14 residues. The clonotype originates from a man younger than 40 with glioma. The starting material was PBMCs, obtained from a glioma patient whose treatment included an IDH1 peptide vaccine. The chain employs TRBV5-4 and TRBJ1-2; D not certain. The CDR3 nucleotides read TGTGCCAGCAGCTTGGCCGGGCCGGACGGAGGCTACACCTTC. As protein: CASSLAGPDGGYTF.